This TCR beta chain was sequenced during a study of human T cells and chemical hapten exposure. Study background: Largely, small differences in pooled library volume made per-sample TCR yields vary.

Sample time point: patch test 2, 6 weeks after DPC sensitization. Treatment indicated: therapeutic diphenylcyclopropenone sensitization with weekly scalp DPC. This clonotype was observed many times. The junction had 4 bases not matched to a gene; V was cut back by 4 bases and J by 3 bases. The CDR3 is 16 amino acids. Germline V gene sequence: CDR1 LGHNA, CDR2 YNFKEQ. TCRdb used MiXCR to reprocess the RACE reads, holding one entry per CDR3 protein. The sample consists of approximately 28,000 distinct CDR3 sequences, roughly a tenth of them appearing once. This clonotype originated in a man aged 25-40 years with alopecia areata. Some clones in this sample may be carry-over from other donors' samples. The chain employs TRBV4-2 and TRBJ2-3; 13 bases fit TRBD2. Material: whole blood, obtained in connection with sensitization to the hapten diphenylcyclopropenone (DPC). The DNA of the CDR3 is TGTGCCAGCAGCCCCTTACTAGCGGGGGGGACAGATACGCAGTATTTT. It codes for CASSPLLAGGTDTQYF.